The clone carrying this TCR beta chain was seen more than once but under ten times. Its cognate antigen is unknown. These data are taken from a study of OX40 agonist ivuxolimab in advanced cancers. The overall study: The study treated patients with ivuxolimab, an agonistic anti-OX40 (CD134) antibody.

Germline CDR1 MGHRA, CDR2 YSYEKL. Trimming left V 1 base short and J 5 bases short, with 5 bases between. This CDR3 has 12 amino acids. Clones were read by immunoSEQ multiplex PCR, and TCRdb kept only the in-frame ones, dropping some. The table lists approximately 40,000 clones, around 82% of them singletons. Study-level findings and limits: Among some nonresponders, normalized T-cell clonal expansion was also low. Clones of CD4+ and CD8+ blood T cells grew by week 6 at doses of 0.1 to 3.0 mg/kg.

Material: CD4+ or CD8+ T cells sorted from blood, obtained in a trial of the OX40 agonist ivuxolimab. The TCR originated in an adult with an advanced solid tumor such as melanoma, head and neck, liver or kidney cancer. V usage is TRBV4-1 and J usage is TRBJ1-1; maybe TRBD1 (5 bases). CDR3 in amino acids: CASSQAGTEAFF. The CDR3 DNA is TGCGCCAGCAGCCAAGCAGGGACTGAAGCTTTCTTT.